Given below is one T cell receptor (beta chain) in context. Its antigen is not known. The data originate from a study of cytomegalovirus exposure and HLA in healthy donors. Study-level results: Cytomegalovirus-associated TCR beta chains were listed, numbering some 180. Analyzed later, most CMV-associated TCR beta chains appeared HLA-restricted. Among the CMV-associated chains, a few were confirmed in vitro as specific for CMV antigens.

This CDR3 is 15 amino acids long. The germline CDR1 and CDR2 sequences are MNHEY and SVGAGI. Trimming took 0 bases from V and 13 from J, leaving 19 bases between them. PCR was performed using 60 Vbeta and 13 Jbeta primers. Here immunoSEQ multiplex PCR was the method, and the copy in TCRdb shows in-frame clones only, minus some. The table includes 150,000 or so clones, roughly 80% detected once. This sequence originates from a middle-aged man in good health and CMV-seropositive. The specimen sequenced was PBMCs. The chain links TRBV6-5 to TRBJ2-1; weak D call: TRBD1 (6 bases). CDR3 in amino acids: CASSYSGTGIDGQFF. The DNA of the CDR3 is TGTGCCAGCAGTTACTCCGGAACAGGGATAGATGGACAGTTCTTC.